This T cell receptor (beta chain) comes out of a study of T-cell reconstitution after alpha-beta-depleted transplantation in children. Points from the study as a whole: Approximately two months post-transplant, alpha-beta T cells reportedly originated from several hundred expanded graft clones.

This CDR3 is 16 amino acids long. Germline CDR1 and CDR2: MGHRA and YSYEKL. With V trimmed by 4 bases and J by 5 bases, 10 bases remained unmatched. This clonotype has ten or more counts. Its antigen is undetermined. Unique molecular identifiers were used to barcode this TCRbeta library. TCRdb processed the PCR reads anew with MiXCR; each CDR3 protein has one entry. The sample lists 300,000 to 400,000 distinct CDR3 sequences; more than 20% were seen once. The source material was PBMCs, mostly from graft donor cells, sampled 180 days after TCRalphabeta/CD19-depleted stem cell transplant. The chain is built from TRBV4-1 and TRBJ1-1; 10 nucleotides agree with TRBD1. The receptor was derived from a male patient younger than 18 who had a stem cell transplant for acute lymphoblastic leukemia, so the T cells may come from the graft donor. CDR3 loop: CASSPARDRGRTEAFF. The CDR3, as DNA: TGCGCCAGCAGCCCGGCTAGGGACAGGGGAAGAACTGAAGCTTTCTTT.